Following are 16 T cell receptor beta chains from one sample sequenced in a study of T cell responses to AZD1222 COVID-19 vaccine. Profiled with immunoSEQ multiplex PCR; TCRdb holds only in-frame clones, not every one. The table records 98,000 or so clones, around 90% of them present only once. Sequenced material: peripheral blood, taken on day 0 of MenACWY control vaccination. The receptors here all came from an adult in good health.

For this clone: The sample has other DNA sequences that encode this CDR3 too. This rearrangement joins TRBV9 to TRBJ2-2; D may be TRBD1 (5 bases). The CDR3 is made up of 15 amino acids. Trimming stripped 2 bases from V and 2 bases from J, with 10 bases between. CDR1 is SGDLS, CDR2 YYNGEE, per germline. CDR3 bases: TGTGCCAGCAGCGTCCAAGGACAAAACACCGGGGAGCTGTTTTTT. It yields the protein CASSVQGQNTGELFF.

Written as DNA, the CDR3 is TGTGCCAGTAGAGCTGACCATTCCTACGAGCAGTACTTC. Its translation is CASRADHSYEQYF. The V and J genes are TRBV19 and TRBJ2-7, with no clear D. The CDR3 sequence is 13 residues long. Germline V gene sequence: CDR1 LNHDA, CDR2 SQIVND (reference sequence). With 6 bases removed from V and 1 base from J, the gap between germline ends came to 10 bases.

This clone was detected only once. The CDR3, as DNA: TGTGCCACCAGTGATCATCGCACAGGGGCCGGCTATGGCTACACCTTC. Translation gives CATSDHRTGAGYGYTF. The V and J genes are TRBV24-1 and TRBJ1-2; 7 bases agree with TRBD1. The junction had 10 bases not matched to a gene; V was cut back by 3 bases and J by 4 bases. The CDR3 totals 16 residues. Germline CDR1 is KGHDR and CDR2 is SFDVKD.

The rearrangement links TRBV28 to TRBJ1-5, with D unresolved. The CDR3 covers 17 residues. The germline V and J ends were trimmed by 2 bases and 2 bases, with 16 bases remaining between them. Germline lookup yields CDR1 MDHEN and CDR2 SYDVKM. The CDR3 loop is CASSLVGHPGGNQPQHF. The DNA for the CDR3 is TGTGCCAGCAGTTTAGTTGGCCACCCCGGAGGCAATCAGCCCCAGCATTTT. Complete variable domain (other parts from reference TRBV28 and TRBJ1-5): DVKVTQSSRYLVKRTGEKVFLECVQDMDHENMFWYRQDPGLGLRLIYFSYDVKMKEKGDIPEGYSVSREKKERFSLILESASTNQTSMYLCASSLVGHPGGNQPQHFGDGTRLSIL.

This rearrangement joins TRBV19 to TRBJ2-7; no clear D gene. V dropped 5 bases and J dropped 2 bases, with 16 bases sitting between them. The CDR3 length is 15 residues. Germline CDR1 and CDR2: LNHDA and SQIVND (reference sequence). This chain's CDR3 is CASSESGLNPYEQYF. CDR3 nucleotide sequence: TGTGCCAGTAGTGAGTCGGGCCTCAACCCCTACGAGCAGTACTTC.

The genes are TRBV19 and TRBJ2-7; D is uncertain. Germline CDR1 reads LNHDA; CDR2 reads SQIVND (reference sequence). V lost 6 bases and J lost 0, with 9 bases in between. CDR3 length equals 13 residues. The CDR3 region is CASSSGPSYEQYF. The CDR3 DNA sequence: TGTGCCAGTAGCTCAGGACCCTCCTACGAGCAGTACTTC.

The chain's CDR3 is CASSLSAGGGYGYTF. The DNA of the CDR3 is TGCGCCAGCAGCTTGTCGGCCGGGGGAGGCTATGGCTACACCTTC. The rearrangement links TRBV5-1 to TRBJ1-2; possible D gene TRBD1, 5 bases. This CDR3 is built from 15 residues. CDR1 is SGHRS, CDR2 YFSETQ, per germline. Trimming took 1 base from V and 4 from J, leaving 14 bases between them.

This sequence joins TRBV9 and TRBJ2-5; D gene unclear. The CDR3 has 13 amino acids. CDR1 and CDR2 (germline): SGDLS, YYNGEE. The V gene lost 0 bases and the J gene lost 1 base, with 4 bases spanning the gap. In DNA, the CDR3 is TGTGCCAGCAGCGTAGGGATCCAAGAGACCCAGTACTTC. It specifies CASSVGIQETQYF.

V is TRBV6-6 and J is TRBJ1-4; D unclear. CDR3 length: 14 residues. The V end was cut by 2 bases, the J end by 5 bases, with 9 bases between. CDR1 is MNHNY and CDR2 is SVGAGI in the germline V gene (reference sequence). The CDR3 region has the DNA TGTGCCAGCAGTTACGCGGGAGTCAATGAAAAACTGTTTTTT. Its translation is CASSYAGVNEKLFF.

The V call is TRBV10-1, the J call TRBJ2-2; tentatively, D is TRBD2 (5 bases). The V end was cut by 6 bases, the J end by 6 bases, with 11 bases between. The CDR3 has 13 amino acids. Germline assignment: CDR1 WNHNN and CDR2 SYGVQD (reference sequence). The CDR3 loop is CASRPDFAGELFF. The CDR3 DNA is TGCGCCAGCAGACCGGACTTTGCCGGGGAGCTGTTTTTT.

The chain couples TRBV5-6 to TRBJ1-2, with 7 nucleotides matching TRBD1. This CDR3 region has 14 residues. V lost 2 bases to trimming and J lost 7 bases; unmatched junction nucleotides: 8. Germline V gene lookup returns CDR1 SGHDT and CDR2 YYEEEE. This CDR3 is CASSLGQAAAGYTF. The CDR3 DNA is TGTGCCAGCAGCTTAGGACAGGCGGCAGCTGGCTACACCTTC.

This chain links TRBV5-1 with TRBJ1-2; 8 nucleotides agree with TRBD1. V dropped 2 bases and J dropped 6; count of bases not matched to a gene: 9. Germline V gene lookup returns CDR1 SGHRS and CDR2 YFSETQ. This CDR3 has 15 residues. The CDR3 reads CASSLDPDRGHGYTF. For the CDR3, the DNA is TGCGCCAGCAGCTTAGACCCTGACAGGGGCCATGGCTACACCTTC.

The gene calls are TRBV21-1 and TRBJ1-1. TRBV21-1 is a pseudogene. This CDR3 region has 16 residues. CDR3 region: CASSTNRDEGFAEAFF. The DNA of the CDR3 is TGTGCCAGCAGTACGAACCGGGACGAGGGTTTCGCTGAAGCTTTCTTT.

The CDR3 coding sequence is TGTGCCAGCAGCAGTTGGGGGTCTGGAAACACCATATATTTT. It translates to CASSSWGSGNTIYF. The V gene is TRBV28, the J gene TRBJ1-3; possible D gene TRBD1, 5 bases. CDR1 and CDR2 (germline): MDHEN, SYDVKM. V lost 6 bases to trimming and J lost 1 base, with 10 bases between them. CDR3 size: 14 residues.

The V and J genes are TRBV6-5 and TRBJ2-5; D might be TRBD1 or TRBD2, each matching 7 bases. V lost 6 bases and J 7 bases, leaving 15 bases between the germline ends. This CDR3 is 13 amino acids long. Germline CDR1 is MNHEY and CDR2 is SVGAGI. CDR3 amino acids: CASSLDREGTQYF. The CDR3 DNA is TGTGCCAGCAGCCTAGACAGGGAGGGGACCCAGTACTTC.

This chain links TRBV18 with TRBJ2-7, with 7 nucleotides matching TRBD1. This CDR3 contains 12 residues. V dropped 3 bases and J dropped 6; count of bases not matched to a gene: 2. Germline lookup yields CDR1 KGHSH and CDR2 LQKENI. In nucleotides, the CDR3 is TGTGCCAGCTCACCCGGGACAGCCGAGCAGTACTTC. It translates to CASSPGTAEQYF.